In its sample, the clone carrying this T cell receptor beta chain was seen many times. This entry comes from a study of T-cell reconstitution after alpha-beta-depleted transplantation in children. Preparation of the TCRbeta library used unique molecular identifiers. Using its own MiXCR run on the PCR reads, TCRdb lists one record per CDR3 protein. The table records about 460,000 distinct CDR3 sequences, about 10% of them present only once. Germline assignment: CDR1 MGHDK and CDR2 SYGVNS. The CDR3 has 12 amino acids. The V and J ends lost 3 bases and 8 bases respectively, with 10 bases between them. The sequence derives from a child aged 2 to 9 with inherited bone marrow failure, due to receive a stem cell transplant. The chain carries TRBV25-1 and TRBJ1-1, with D unclear. The sample in question was PBMCs, obtained before TCRalphabeta/CD19-depleted stem cell transplant. CDR3 DNA sequence: TGTGCCAGCAGTGACGCTAAAGCGGAAGCTTTCTTT. Its protein is CASSDAKAEAFF. Together with reference TRBV25-1 and TRBJ1-1, the CDR3 gives the full variable domain: EADIYQTPRYLVIGTGKKITLECSQTMGHDKMYWYQQDPGMELHLIHYSYGVNSTEKGDLSSESTVSRIRTEHFPLTLESARPSHTSQYLCASSDAKAEAFFGQGTRLTVV.